The 27 T cell receptor beta chains reported below all come from one sample, sequenced in a study of T cells after somatic rescue of genetic block. The repertoire was sequenced with immunoSEQ multiplex PCR; TCRdb's copy has only in-frame clones and lacks some. Among 80,000 to 100,000 clones listed, about 90% were seen once. The sequencing input was peripheral blood mononuclear cells (PBMCs). These receptors came from a woman under 30.

J is TRBJ1-2 and V is TRBV7-8, with D possibly being TRBD1 (6 bases). The CDR3 covers 16 residues. Germline CDR1 is SGHVS and CDR2 is FQNEAQ. V was clipped by 4 bases and J by 6 bases, with 21 bases between them. The CDR3 DNA follows: TGTGCCAGCAGCTGGAACCGGGACATAGGGTTCGATGGCTACACCTTC. This codes for CASSWNRDIGFDGYTF.

The chain employs TRBV6-5 and TRBJ1-2, with D perhaps TRBD1 (6 bases). The CDR3 runs to 16 residues. Per the germline V gene, CDR1 is MNHEY and CDR2 is SVGAGI. The V gene lost 2 bases and the J gene lost 7 bases, with 20 bases spanning the gap. CDR3 nucleotides: TGTGCCAGCAGTTACCCCCTGGGGGGCGATCTCAGTGGCTACACCTTC. It yields the protein CASSYPLGGDLSGYTF.

The chain uses TRBV11-2 and TRBJ1-4; D gene uncertain. CDR3 size: 15 residues. Looked up from germline, CDR1 is SGHAT and CDR2 is FQNNGV. V gave up 0 bases and J gave up 7 bases, with 12 bases separating them. The CDR3 DNA follows: TGTGCCAGCAGCTTAGATGGCGGTGCGGGTGAAAAACTGTTTTTT. As protein: CASSLDGGAGEKLFF.

J is TRBJ2-7 and V is TRBV5-1; 10 nucleotides line up with TRBD2. The CDR3 length is 15 residues. Germline CDR1 reads SGHRS; CDR2 reads YFSETQ. After removal of 0 bases from V and 0 bases from J, the junction contained 0 bases not matched to a gene. DNA of the CDR3: TGCGCCAGCAGCTTGGTAGCGGGAGGCTCCTACGAGCAGTACTTC. Translated: CASSLVAGGSYEQYF.

The rearrangement links TRBV5-1 to TRBJ1-1, with D possibly TRBD1 on 5 matching bases. The CDR3 sequence is 13 residues long. Trimming took 5 bases from V and 5 from J, leaving 13 bases between them. Per the germline V gene, CDR1 is SGHRS and CDR2 is YFSETQ. The CDR3, as DNA: TGCGCCAGCAGTGCAGGGAGCGGGACTGAAGCTTTCTTT. This gives the protein CASSAGSGTEAFF.

The J gene is TRBJ1-5, the V gene TRBV15; TRBD1 is a possible D gene (5 bases). Germline values: CDR1 LNHNV, CDR2 YYDKDF (reference sequence). CDR3 length equals 14 residues. V was cut by 0 bases and J by 4 bases, with 7 bases left in between. The CDR3 nucleotides are TGTGCCACCAGCAGAGACCAGGGTAATCAGCCCCAGCATTTT. It translates to CATSRDQGNQPQHF.

The CDR3 protein is CASSPAGGQSYNEQFF. Written as DNA, the CDR3 is TGTGCCAGCAGCCCCGCCGGCGGACAGTCCTACAATGAGCAGTTCTTC. V usage is TRBV7-3 and J usage is TRBJ2-1; TRBD1 might be the D (6 bases). This CDR3 comprises 16 residues. V lost 5 bases and J 1 base, leaving 15 bases between the germline ends. Germline V gene sequence: CDR1 SGHTA, CDR2 FQGTGA.

In its sample, this clone was seen a few times. The chain carries TRBV28 and TRBJ1-2; 8 nucleotides agree with TRBD1. The CDR3 is 14 residues long. The germline gives CDR1 MDHEN, CDR2 SYDVKM. Trimming removed 7 bases from V and 3 bases from J; junction bases left unmatched: 7. CDR3: CASTIGQGDYGYTF. In DNA, the CDR3 is TGTGCCAGCACTATCGGACAGGGCGACTATGGCTACACCTTC.

The chain carries TRBV29-1 and TRBJ2-7; TRBD2 matches 7 bases. This CDR3 has 13 residues. Germline values: CDR1 SQVTM, CDR2 ANQGSEA. The trim removed 6 bases at V and 0 bases at J, leaving 5 bases unmatched. The CDR3 loop reads CSVGGTPSYEQYF. As DNA, the CDR3 is TGCAGCGTGGGAGGGACTCCCTCCTACGAGCAGTACTTC.

The V and J genes are TRBV11-3 and TRBJ2-7; 7 bases are a match to TRBD1. V gave up 6 bases and J gave up 2 bases; unmatched junction bases: 7. CDR1 and CDR2 (germline): SGHNT, YENEEA. This CDR3 is 14 amino acids long. In DNA, the CDR3 is TGTGCCAGCAGTCCAGGGGGTTTTCCCTACGAGCAGTACTTC. Its protein is CASSPGGFPYEQYF.

This chain's CDR3 is CSVDPGGNEQFF. The CDR3 DNA sequence: TGCAGCGTTGATCCAGGGGGGAATGAGCAGTTCTTC. V gene TRBV29-1 combines with J gene TRBJ2-1; D perhaps matches TRBD1 (7 bases). The CDR3 runs to 12 residues. Germline lookup yields CDR1 SQVTM and CDR2 ANQGSEA. Trimming stripped 3 bases from V and 7 bases from J, with 10 bases between.

V usage is TRBV15 and J usage is TRBJ1-4; a possible D gene is TRBD1 (6 bases). The germline V and J ends were trimmed by 3 bases and 8 bases, with 13 bases remaining between them. The CDR3 sequence is 14 residues long. Germline V gene lookup returns CDR1 LNHNV and CDR2 YYDKDF (reference sequence). The CDR3 sequence is CATSRPGASEKLFF. CDR3 nucleotide sequence: TGTGCCACCAGCAGGCCAGGGGCTAGCGAAAAACTGTTTTTT.

The rearrangement joins TRBV27 to TRBJ2-1; D gene ambiguous. CDR1 is MNHEY and CDR2 is SMNVEV in the germline V gene (reference sequence). The V gene lost 6 bases and the J gene lost 4 bases, with 7 bases spanning the gap. CDR3 size: 12 residues. The CDR3 loop is CASRTGYNEQFF. DNA for the CDR3: TGTGCCAGCAGGACGGGTTACAATGAGCAGTTCTTC.

The J gene is TRBJ2-2, the V gene TRBV19, with D possibly TRBD1 on 6 matching bases. The ends were cut back, 7 bases at V and 0 bases at J, with 15 bases in the middle. In germline, CDR1 is LNHDA, CDR2 SQIVND (reference sequence). The CDR3 is 16 residues long. The CDR3 coding sequence is TGTGCCAGTACATCCCAGGGGCCGCCGAACACCGGGGAGCTGTTTTTT. Its translation is CASTSQGPPNTGELFF.

This sequence joins TRBV28 and TRBJ1-5; D gene unclear. The ends were cut back, 4 bases at V and 0 bases at J, with 7 bases in the middle. Germline V lookup: CDR1 MDHEN, CDR2 SYDVKM. The CDR3 totals 14 residues. CDR3 sequence (DNA): TGTGCCAGCAGTTGGGCAGATAGCAATCAGCCCCAGCATTTT. Its protein product is CASSWADSNQPQHF.

This sequence joins TRBV2 and TRBJ2-5, with 7 bases that match TRBD2. This CDR3 region has 14 residues. Germline V gives CDR1 SNHLY, CDR2 FYNNEI. J lost 2 bases, V lost 1 base, and 1 base had no gene match. The CDR3 DNA sequence: TGTGCCAGCAGTGAAGAGCGGGGTCAAGAGACCCAGTACTTC. Translation: CASSEERGQETQYF. Full variable domain (remainder filled in from reference TRBV2 and TRBJ2-5): EPEVTQTPSHQVTQMGQEVILRCVPISNHLYFYWYRQILGQKVEFLVSFYNNEISEKSEIFDDQFSVERPDGSNFTLKIRSTKLEDSAMYFCASSEERGQETQYFGPGTRLLVL.

This chain joins TRBV6-5 and TRBJ2-7; 7 bases are a match to TRBD1. Germline V lookup: CDR1 MNHEY, CDR2 SVGAGI. J lost 5 bases, V lost 6 bases, and 7 bases had no gene match. CDR3 size: 13 residues. CDR3 DNA sequence: TGTGCCAGCAGCCCGGACAGGTTCCACGAGCAGTACTTC. It is translated as CASSPDRFHEQYF.

This chain uses TRBV19 with TRBJ1-2; D gene unclear. The CDR3 covers 12 residues. Trimming removed 10 bases at V and 7 bases at J, with 16 bases between. The germline V gene encodes CDR1 LNHDA and CDR2 SQIVND (reference sequence). The DNA of the CDR3 is TGTGCCAACCCCGTACCCTGGGGTGGCTACACCTTC. Protein sequence: CANPVPWGGYTF.

The chain employs TRBV28 and TRBJ2-7, with 7 bases matching TRBD2. This CDR3 has 14 amino acids. The germline V gene encodes CDR1 MDHEN and CDR2 SYDVKM. V was clipped by 2 bases and J by 7 bases; unmatched bases: 8. Here the CDR3 DNA reads TGTGCCAGCAGTTTAGAGGGAGGGCCCGGGGAGCAGTACTTC. Translating it yields CASSLEGGPGEQYF.

V usage is TRBV10-3 and J usage is TRBJ2-7; D remains unclear. With 0 bases removed from V and 3 bases from J, the gap between germline ends came to 9 bases. The V gene's germline CDR1 is ENHRY and CDR2 SYGVKD. There are 14 residues in the CDR3. The DNA of the CDR3 is TGTGCCATCAGTGAGTCGCCCTTGAACTACGAGCAGTACTTC. It is translated as CAISESPLNYEQYF.

The J gene is TRBJ2-1, the V gene TRBV6-4; 14 positions match TRBD2. Germline V CDR1 and CDR2: MRHNA, SNTAGT. Trimming cost V 3 bases and J 8 bases; bases outside gene matches: 9. The CDR3 has 17 residues. The CDR3 region has the DNA TGTGCCAGCAGTGATGGCCGACTAGCGGGAGGGCTCGATGAGCAGTTCTTC. Translating it yields CASSDGRLAGGLDEQFF.

The V call is TRBV27, the J call TRBJ2-1; 10 bases line up with TRBD1. V dropped 5 bases and J dropped 6; count of bases not matched to a gene: 16. There are 18 residues in the CDR3. Germline CDR1 MNHEY, CDR2 SMNVEV (reference sequence). Here the CDR3 DNA reads TGTGCCAGCAGTCCACAACCCCCCGGGACAGGGGCGGTCAATGAGCAGTTCTTC. The encoded protein is CASSPQPPGTGAVNEQFF.

This clone occurred a few times. The chain combines TRBV7-9 with TRBJ2-3, with 13 bases fitting TRBD2. Trimming at V came to 4 bases and at J to 2 bases, leaving 6 bases not matched to a gene. Germline values: CDR1 SEHNR, CDR2 FQNEAQ (reference sequence). The CDR3 spans 17 residues. The CDR3 DNA reads TGTGCCAGCAGCTCGGGGGGACTAGCGGGATTCACAGATACGCAGTATTTT. As protein: CASSSGGLAGFTDTQYF.

The J gene is TRBJ2-1, the V gene TRBV29-1; D not resolved. V was shortened by 2 bases and J by 10 bases, with 9 bases between the two germline ends. The germline gives CDR1 SQVTM, CDR2 ANQGSEA. The CDR3 has 11 amino acids. The CDR3 is CSVELAGEQFF. The CDR3 DNA reads TGCAGCGTTGAATTAGCAGGCGAGCAGTTCTTC.

The chain couples TRBV25-1 to TRBJ2-7; D is perhaps TRBD1 (5 bases). The V gene's germline CDR1 is MGHDK and CDR2 SYGVNS. V gave up 2 bases and J gave up 3 bases, with 11 bases separating them. This CDR3 is 14 amino acids long. The CDR3 DNA sequence: TGTGCCAGCAGTGAAAGACAGACTTACTACGAGCAGTACTTC. Translating gives CASSERQTYYEQYF.

The rearrangement joins TRBV2 to TRBJ2-3, with D possibly TRBD2 on 7 matching bases. Trimming took 6 bases from V and 5 from J, leaving 12 bases between them. Germline V gene sequence: CDR1 SNHLY, CDR2 FYNNEI. The CDR3 has 13 amino acids. CDR3 DNA: TGTGCCAGCAGGAGGGGAGGGGGAGATACGCAGTATTTT. Encoded protein: CASRRGGGDTQYF.

V gene TRBV5-1 combines with J gene TRBJ2-7; TRBD2 aligns across 12 bases. Per the germline V gene, CDR1 is SGHRS and CDR2 is YFSETQ. The junction had 1 base not matched to a gene; V was cut back by 0 bases and J by 6 bases. The CDR3 runs to 14 residues. The CDR3 DNA is TGCGCCAGCAGCTTGGGGACTAGCGGGATCGAGCAGTACTTC. Amino acid sequence: CASSLGTSGIEQYF.